The clone carrying this T cell receptor (beta chain) was observed at least ten times. The entry originates in a study of identical twins. J gave up 8 bases and V 8 bases, and 11 bases lay outside the gene matches. This CDR3 contains 14 residues. Germline values: CDR1 SNHLY, CDR2 FYNNEI. TCRdb ran MiXCR on the 5' RACE reads and lists one entry per CDR3 protein. The sample holds over 200,000 distinct CDR3 sequences, 6.5% seen once. These data also featured in a second study, about T cells expressing NK-cell markers. That work states: Cells sorted as CD3+CD56+NKG2C+, CD3+CD56+NKG2C- and CD3+CD56-NKG2C+ T cells supplied the TCR beta repertoires. The leading position in the CD3+CD56-NKG2C+ fraction of several donors also went to these clonotypes.

The genes are TRBV2 and TRBJ2-1, with 8 bases aligning to TRBD1. This clonotype was sampled from a woman aged 18-29 years in good health. Sequencing was done on a sample of CD8+ T cells sorted from blood. This CDR3 reads CASPSGQGRDEQFF. For the CDR3, the DNA is TGTGCCAGCCCCTCCGGACAGGGTCGGGATGAGCAGTTCTTC.